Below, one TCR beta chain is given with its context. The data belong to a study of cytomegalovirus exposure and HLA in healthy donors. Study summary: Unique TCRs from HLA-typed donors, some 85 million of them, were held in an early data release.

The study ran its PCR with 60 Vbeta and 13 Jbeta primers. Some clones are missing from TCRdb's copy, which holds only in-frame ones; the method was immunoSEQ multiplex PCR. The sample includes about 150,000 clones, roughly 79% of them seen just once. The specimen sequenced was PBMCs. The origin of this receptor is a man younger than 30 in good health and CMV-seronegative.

The CDR3 sequence is CASTLGGRSGYTF. The CDR3, as DNA: TGTGCCAGCACTCTAGGGGGAAGGTCTGGCTACACCTTC. The rearrangement uses TRBV6-5 and TRBJ1-2; possible D gene TRBD1, 6 bases. CDR1 MNHEY and CDR2 SVGAGI come from the germline V gene. With 7 bases removed from V and 7 bases from J, the gap between germline ends came to 16 bases. This CDR3 spans 13 amino acids.